The clone carrying this T cell receptor beta chain has ten or more counts. Its antigen is not known. TCRdb redid the calling of the reads with MiXCR, one entry per CDR3 protein. This sample carries hundreds of thousands of distinct CDR3 sequences, over 9% of them seen once, and the ten largest clones take more than 8.5%. The data stem from a study of T cell repertoires in cytomegalovirus infection. General study findings and limits: Identification of carriers of CMV plus the relevant HLA was performed using cumulative public TCR beta family frequency.

The CDR3 is made up of 12 amino acids. V lost 8 bases and J 3 bases, leaving 10 bases between the germline ends. Germline CDR1 reads SGHTA; CDR2 reads FQGNSA. The rearrangement uses TRBV7-2 and TRBJ1-1; D is unresolved. The clonotype was recovered from a human donor in good health (CMV status not recorded). Some clones in this sample may be carry-over from other donors' samples. The material sequenced was PBMCs. The CDR3 DNA is TGTGCCAGCCGGGGATTGGACACTGAAGCTTTCTTT. It encodes CASRGLDTEAFF.